A selection of T cell receptor beta chains follows, all from one sample in a study of shared clonotypes between healthy human individuals. The table came from immunoSEQ multiplex PCR; TCRdb's copy has only in-frame clones and leaves some out. The sample yields roughly 1,000,000 clones, 75% to 80% seen once. Sequenced input: memory CD4+ T cells from PBMCs. These receptors were obtained from a man younger than 35 in good health. Some clones in this sample may be carry-over from other donors' samples. The CDR3 runs from the conserved cysteine through the conserved F or W. Expanded clones get a size class; other rows say once, few or many, or leave the size out.

size: few
J: TRBJ1-6
V: TRBV7-6
CDR3: CASSSLTGNSPLHF

size: .
J: TRBJ2-3
V: TRBV15
CDR3: CATSRDLTSGGDTQYF

size: .
J: TRBJ1-4
V: TRBV30
CDR3: CAWSVTGANEKLFF

size: .
J: TRBJ2-1
V: TRBV10-1
CDR3: CASSDQVTTFSSYNEQFF

size: .
J: TRBJ2-3
V: TRBV7-6
CDR3: CASSWRDRAGDTQYF

size: .
J: TRBJ1-6
V: TRBV6-5
CDR3: CASTRTGGDSPLHF

size: .
J: TRBJ2-7
V: TRBV28
CDR3: CASSPSGTWAYEQYF

size: .
J: TRBJ2-5
V: TRBV28
CDR3: CASNTGQSETQYF

size: .
J: TRBJ2-3
V: TRBV7-8
CDR3: CASSLRQGVDTQYF

size: .
J: TRBJ2-7
V: TRBV10-2
CDR3: CASSESGTGGLFYEQYF

size: .
J: TRBJ1-2
V: TRBV27
CDR3: CASSLYPGGYGYTF

size: .
J: TRBJ1-2
V: TRBV6-6
CDR3: CASRGQGGYTF

size: .
J: TRBJ2-7
V: TRBV9
CDR3: CASSVAASGSYSYEQYF